This T cell receptor beta chain was sequenced for a study of high-grade serous ovarian cancer treatment subgroups. As for the study in general: Samples averaged approximately 14,000 reads and 7,000 or so unique TCR beta rearrangements. Study results and limitations: Higher neoantigen levels went with greater TCR clonal relatedness. Without spatial data, bulk sequencing limits insight into HGSC tumor diversity. Same-patient tumor repertoires overlapped at roughly 0.095 to 0.8; different patients barely overlapped.

In the case of this clone: The target antigen is unknown.

Using immunoSEQ multiplex PCR, the repertoire was profiled, and TCRdb retains in-frame clones only, with some absent. This table has some 6,200 clones, more than 70% appearing once. Tumor samples were obtained before definitive surgery or chemotherapy. This TCR was recovered from a human donor with high-grade serous ovarian cancer. Sample: tumor tissue.

The DNA of the CDR3 is TGTGCCAGTAGTATAGGGGGAGGGGGCAGCATCTACGAGCAGTACTTC. Translation gives CASSIGGGGSIYEQYF. This chain joins TRBV19 and TRBJ2-7; D may be TRBD1 or TRBD2 (7 bases each). Trimming shortened V by 1 base and J by 3 bases, and 16 bases separated the two germline ends. The length of the CDR3 is 16 residues. Germline values: CDR1 LNHDA, CDR2 SQIVND (reference sequence).